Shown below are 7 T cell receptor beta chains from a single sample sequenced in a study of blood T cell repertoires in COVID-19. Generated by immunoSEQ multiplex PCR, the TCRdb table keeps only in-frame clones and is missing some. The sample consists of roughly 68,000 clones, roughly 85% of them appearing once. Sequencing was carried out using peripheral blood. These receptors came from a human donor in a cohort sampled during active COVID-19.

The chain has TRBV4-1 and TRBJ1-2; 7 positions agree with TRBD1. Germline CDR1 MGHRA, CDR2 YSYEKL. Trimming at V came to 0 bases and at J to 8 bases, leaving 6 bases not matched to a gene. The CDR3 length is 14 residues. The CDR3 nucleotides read TGCGCCAGCAGCCAAGACAGGGGGTTTTGGGGCTACACCTTC. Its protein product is CASSQDRGFWGYTF.

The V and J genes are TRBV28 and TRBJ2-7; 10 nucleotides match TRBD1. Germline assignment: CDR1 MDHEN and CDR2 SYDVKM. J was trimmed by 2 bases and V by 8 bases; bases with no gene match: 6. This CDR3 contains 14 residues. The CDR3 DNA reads TGTGCCAGCGGACGGACAGGGGGGACCTACGAGCAGTACTTC. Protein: CASGRTGGTYEQYF.

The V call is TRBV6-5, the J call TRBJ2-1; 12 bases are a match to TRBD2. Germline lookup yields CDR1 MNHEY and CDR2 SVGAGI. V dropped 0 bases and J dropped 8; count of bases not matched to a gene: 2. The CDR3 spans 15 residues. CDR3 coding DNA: TGTGCCAGCAGTTACTCCTGGACTAGCGGGGATGAGCAGTTCTTC. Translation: CASSYSWTSGDEQFF.

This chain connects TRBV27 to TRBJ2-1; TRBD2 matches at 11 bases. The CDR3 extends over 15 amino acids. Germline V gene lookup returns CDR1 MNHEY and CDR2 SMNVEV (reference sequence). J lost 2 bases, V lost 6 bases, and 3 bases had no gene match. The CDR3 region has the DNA TGTGCCAGCAGATTTAGCGGGGGGGCCTACAATGAGCAGTTCTTC. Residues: CASRFSGGAYNEQFF.

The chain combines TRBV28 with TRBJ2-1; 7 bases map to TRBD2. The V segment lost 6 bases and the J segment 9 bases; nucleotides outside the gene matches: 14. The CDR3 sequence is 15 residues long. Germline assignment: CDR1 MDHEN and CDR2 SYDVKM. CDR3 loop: CASSLPVGRVSEQFF. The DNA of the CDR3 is TGTGCCAGCAGCCTTCCTGTGGGGAGGGTAAGTGAGCAGTTCTTC.

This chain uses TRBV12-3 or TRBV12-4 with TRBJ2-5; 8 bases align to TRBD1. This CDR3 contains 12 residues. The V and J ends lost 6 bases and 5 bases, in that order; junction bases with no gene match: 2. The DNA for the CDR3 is TGTGCCAGCAGCCGGGACAGGGAGACCCAGTACTTC. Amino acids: CASSRDRETQYF.

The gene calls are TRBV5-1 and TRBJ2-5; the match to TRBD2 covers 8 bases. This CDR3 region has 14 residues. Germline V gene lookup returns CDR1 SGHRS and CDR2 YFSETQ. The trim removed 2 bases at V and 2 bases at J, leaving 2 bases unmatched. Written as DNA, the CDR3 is TGCGCCAGCAGCTTTAGCGGGGCTCAAGAGACCCAGTACTTC. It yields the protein CASSFSGAQETQYF. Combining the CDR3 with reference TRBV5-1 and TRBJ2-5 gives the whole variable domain KAGVTQTPRYLIKTRGQQVTLSCSPISGHRSVSWYQQTPGQGLQFLFEYFSETQRNKGNFPGRFSGRQFSNSRSEMNVSTLELGDSALYLCASSFSGAQETQYFGPGTRLLVL.